This T cell receptor beta chain was recorded in a study of shared clonotypes between healthy human individuals. Broader study findings: Naive subsets usually exceeded memory subsets in estimated richness. Non-shared clonotypes were found to have lower generation probabilities than the clonotypes that were shared by all four of the sorted-subset donors.

With regard to this clone: Its target is unknown.

Naivety among CD8 cells was defined by CD45RO negativity and positive CCR7 selection, thereby excluding terminally differentiated effector memory CD45RA+ cells. It was at deep level that the assay was run. Data came from immunoSEQ multiplex PCR; TCRdb stores just in-frame clones and leaves some out. This sample has some 2,100,000 clones, with 85% to 95% found just once. Trimming took 3 bases from V and 4 from J, leaving 13 bases between them. CDR1 is LNHDA, CDR2 SQIVND, per germline (reference sequence). CDR3 length: 15 amino acids. What was sequenced was naive CD8+ T cells from PBMCs. The chain has TRBV19 and TRBJ2-1, with D tentatively TRBD1 (6 bases). The sequence came from a man aged 18 to 35 in good health. Some clones in this sample may be carry-over from other donors' samples. CDR3 nucleotide sequence: TGTGCCAGTAGTATCGACCAGGGGATATACAATGAGCAGTTCTTC. Encoded protein: CASSIDQGIYNEQFF.